The text below deals with one TCR beta chain. Its antigen is as yet unknown. The data originate from a study of vaccination and CD4 T cells after COVID-19. Overall study: From HCoV-229E, HCoV-OC43, HCoV-NL63 and SARS-CoV-2, overlapping spike peptides were used to stimulate the cells.

This CDR3 is 14 amino acids long. Trimming cost V 3 bases and J 2 bases, with 8 bases left between them. Germline-derived CDR1 and CDR2 are SNHLY and FYNNEI. Treatment indicated: 10-day PBMC culture with coronavirus spike peptide pools or control peptides (ViraFEST assay). Sequencing of cultured CD4+ T cell DNA used the Oncomine TCR Beta short-read assay. MiXCR, applied by TCRdb to the PCR reads, yields one record per CDR3 protein. The sample yields some 7,800 distinct CDR3 sequences, roughly 65% seen once. The chain carries TRBV2 and TRBJ1-5; no reliable D call. The clonotype was recovered from a human donor who had recovered from COVID-19. Sequencing input: CD4+ T cells from blood, cultured in vitro. Here the CDR3 DNA reads TGTGCCAGCAGTGACTCGTATGGCAATCAGCCCCAGCATTTT. It is translated as CASSDSYGNQPQHF. Complete variable domain (other parts from reference TRBV2 and TRBJ1-5): EPEVTQTPSHQVTQMGQEVILRCVPISNHLYFYWYRQILGQKVEFLVSFYNNEISEKSEIFDDQFSVERPDGSNFTLKIRSTKLEDSAMYFCASSDSYGNQPQHFGDGTRLSIL.